These T cell receptor beta chains were read from a single sample in a study of molecular identifiers for immune sequencing clone quantification. TCRdb recomputed calls from the PCR reads with MiXCR, one row per CDR3 protein. The sample comprises under 600,000 distinct CDR3 sequences, roughly 26% of which are singletons, and 0.7% to 0.9% rests with the top ten. The material sequenced was naive CD8+ T cells from blood, with Jurkat cell RNA spiked in. These receptors all come from a human donor in good health. Some libraries in this study had Jurkat cell RNA spiked in. Each CDR3 is given with its conserved first and last residue. D genes are given only for firm matches. Not all rows give a size; the values are once, few, many and, for expanded clones, a class.

J,V,size,D,CDR3,DNA
TRBJ2-5,TRBV12-3/TRBV12-4,NA,NA,CASSLFFVTGQGTQYF,TGTGCCAGCAGTTTGTTTTTCGTCACAGGGCAAGGGACCCAGTACTTC
TRBJ2-7,TRBV7-8,NA,NA,CASSLVIHEQYF,TGTGCCAGCAGCTTAGTAATCCACGAGCAGTACTTC
TRBJ1-1,TRBV28,many,NA,CASMGTEAFF,TGTGCCAGCATGGGCACTGAAGCTTTCTTT
TRBJ2-7,TRBV18,NA,NA,CASSPERGGGKYEQYF,TGTGCCAGCTCACCCGAAAGGGGGGGGGGCAAGTACGAGCAGTACTTC
TRBJ2-3,TRBV28,many,NA,CASTAGTESTDTQYF,TGTGCCAGCACCGCTGGGACGGAGAGCACAGATACGCAGTATTTT
TRBJ2-7,TRBV25-1,NA,NA,CASSDYRNYEQYF,TGTGCCAGCAGTGATTACAGAAACTACGAGCAGTACTTC
TRBJ2-5,TRBV7-2,few,TRBD2,CASSLAQRGIQETQYF,TGTGCCAGCAGCTTAGCCCAGCGGGGGATTCAAGAGACCCAGTACTTC
TRBJ2-7,TRBV19,NA,NA,CARSTWGTYEQDF,TGTGCCAGGAGTACCTGGGGGACCTACGAGCAGGACTTC
TRBJ2-1,TRBV5-3,NA,NA,CASSWGTGLDEQFF,TGTGCCAGCAGCTGGGGAACTGGGTTAGATGAGCAGTTCTTC
TRBJ1-2,TRBV7-8,few,NA,CASSLEGSLAGYTF,TGTGCCAGCAGCTTAGAGGGATCGTTGGCGGGCTACACCTTC
TRBJ2-1,TRBV4-1,few,TRBD2,CASSQEGLAGGNEQFF,TGCGCCAGCAGCCAAGAAGGACTAGCGGGGGGCAATGAGCAGTTCTTC
TRBJ2-5,TRBV4-1,few,NA,CASSRKTGTEYQETQYF,TGCGCCAGCAGCCGGAAAACGGGGACTGAGTACCAAGAGACCCAGTACTTC
TRBJ2-3,TRBV6-2/TRBV6-3,NA,NA,CASKGGKRSTGAPPYF,TGTGCCAGCAAGGGAGGTAAGCGGTCCACCGGCGCTCCGCCGTATTTT
TRBJ2-1,TRBV5-1,few,TRBD2,CASSSGLAGGWDEQFF,TGCGCCAGCAGCTCCGGACTAGCGGGAGGATGGGATGAGCAGTTCTTC
TRBJ2-7,TRBV7-8,few,NA,CASTLRAGALEEQYF,TGTGCCAGCACGCTTAGGGCGGGGGCCCTTGAAGAGCAGTACTTC
TRBJ2-5,TRBV7-6,few,NA,CASSSRERTKPSQETQYF,TGTGCCAGCAGCTCGCGTGAACGGACGAAGCCGTCCCAAGAGACCCAGTACTTC
TRBJ1-1,TRBV4-3,many,TRBD1,CASSQVLGQGLNTEAFF,TGCGCCAGCAGCCAAGTATTGGGACAGGGATTGAACACTGAAGCTTTCTTT
TRBJ2-7,TRBV3-1,NA,TRBD2,CASSQGWAGGPHEQYF,TGTGCCAGCAGCCAAGGTTGGGCGGGGGGCCCGCACGAGCAGTACTTC
TRBJ1-6,TRBV7-9,NA,NA,CASSLIQGLGSPLHF,TGTGCCAGCAGCTTAATCCAGGGCTTAGGTTCACCCCTCCACTTT